The sequence of this T cell receptor (beta chain) was determined in a study of metastatic and nonmetastatic thyroid tumors. Overall study context: The study looked at repertoires side by side in blood and in tumor or nodule tissue from malignant and benign thyroid patients. Study observations and caveats: Reportedly, malignant thyroid tumors had significantly higher TCR beta diversity than benign nodules, in blood and tumor.

This clone was seen a handful of times. The antigen is unknown. A read error may account for a junction end that differs from germline. Patients were all untreated before their thyroid surgery. The CDR3 runs to 16 residues. Per the authors' pipeline: For papillary thyroid cancer, a distant-metastasis classifier was constructed from CDR3 differences observed across clinicopathological groups. MiXCR reprocessed the PCR reads for TCRdb. The V and J calls follow TCRdb's processing rather than the paper's. The data show some 25,000 clones, around a fifth seen once. This sequence joins TRBV12-3 or TRBV12-4 and TRBJ2-1; 7 bases line up with TRBD1. The TCR sequence derives from a male donor with papillary thyroid cancer or a benign thyroid nodule (not recorded which). Some clones in this sample may be carry-over from other donors' samples. Sequencing was carried out using blood. The DNA for the CDR3 is TGTGCCAGCAGTCCCAAGGACAGGACCCCAGGGAATGAGCAGTTATTC. It specifies CASSPKDRTPGNEQLF.